This T cell receptor (beta chain) originates from a study of blood T cells in healthy people across ages. V was pared by 5 bases and J by 0 bases, with 16 bases between. CDR1 is SQVTM and CDR2 is ANQGSEA in the germline V gene. The CDR3 extends over 15 amino acids. With a J-beta primer mix and a sample-barcoded 5' primer, a second PCR ran about 6 to 11 cycles. A single record per CDR3 protein comes from TCRdb applying MiXCR to the 5' RACE reads. The sample yields 750,000 to 950,000 distinct CDR3 sequences, roughly 50% seen once. V is TRBV29-1 and J is TRBJ1-1; possible D gene TRBD1, 5 bases. The receptor was isolated from an elderly man in good health. Sequenced sample: blood. The chain's CDR3 is CSVPMRGPMNTEAFF. The CDR3 coding sequence is TGCAGCGTTCCAATGAGGGGACCCATGAACACTGAAGCTTTCTTT.